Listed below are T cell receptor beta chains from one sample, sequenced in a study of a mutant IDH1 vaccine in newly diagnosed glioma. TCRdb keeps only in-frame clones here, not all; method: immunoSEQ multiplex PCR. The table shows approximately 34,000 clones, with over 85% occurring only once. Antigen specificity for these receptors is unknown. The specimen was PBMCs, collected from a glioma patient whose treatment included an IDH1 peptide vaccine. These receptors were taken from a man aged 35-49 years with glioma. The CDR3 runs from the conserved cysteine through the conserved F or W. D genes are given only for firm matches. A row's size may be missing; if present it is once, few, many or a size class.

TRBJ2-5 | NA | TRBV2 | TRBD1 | CASRQDRAQETQYF | TGTGCCAGCAGGCAGGACAGGGCTCAAGAGACCCAGTACTTC
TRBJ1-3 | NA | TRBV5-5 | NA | CASSLDRGHSGNTIYF | TGTGCCAGCAGCTTGGATAGAGGACACTCTGGAAACACCATATATTTT
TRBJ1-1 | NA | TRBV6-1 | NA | CASSEANAWNAFF | TGTGCCAGCAGTGAAGCGAATGCGTGGAATGCTTTCTTT
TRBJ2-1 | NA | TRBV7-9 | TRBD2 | CASSFRGSLAGVREQFF | TGTGCCAGCAGCTTCCGAGGAAGCCTAGCGGGAGTACGTGAGCAGTTCTTC
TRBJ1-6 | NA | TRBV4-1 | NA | CASSQAGDSPLHF | TGCGCCAGCAGCCAAGCGGGGGATTCACCCCTCCACTTT
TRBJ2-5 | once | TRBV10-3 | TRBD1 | CAISESKDRGMFETQYF | TGTGCCATCAGTGAGTCAAAGGACAGGGGGATGTTTGAGACCCAGTACTTC
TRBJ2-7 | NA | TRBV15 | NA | CATSRDQTQDEQYF | TGTGCCACCAGCAGAGATCAGACTCAGGACGAGCAGTACTTC
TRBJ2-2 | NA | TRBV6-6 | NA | CASSGTSNTGELFF | TGTGCCAGCAGCGGGACATCGAACACCGGGGAGCTGTTTTTT
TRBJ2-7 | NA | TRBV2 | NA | CASTRSSNEQYF | TGTGCCAGCACCAGGAGTAGCAACGAGCAGTACTTC
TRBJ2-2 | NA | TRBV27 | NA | CASRGFLNTGELFF | TGTGCCAGCAGAGGCTTCTTGAACACCGGGGAGCTGTTTTTT
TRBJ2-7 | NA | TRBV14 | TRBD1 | CASSPLPGTGTSYEQYF | TGTGCCAGCAGCCCTCTCCCAGGGACAGGGACTTCCTACGAGCAGTACTTC
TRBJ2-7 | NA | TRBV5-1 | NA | CASSLLVSYEQYF | TGCGCCAGCAGCTTGCTAGTCTCCTACGAGCAGTACTTC
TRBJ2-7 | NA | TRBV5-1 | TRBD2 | CASSQGLAGYEQYF | TGCGCCAGCAGCCAGGGACTAGCGGGTTACGAGCAGTACTTC
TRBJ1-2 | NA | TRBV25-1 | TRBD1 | CASSGHRGRGGYTF | TGTGCCAGCAGTGGCCACAGGGGGCGCGGTGGCTACACCTTC
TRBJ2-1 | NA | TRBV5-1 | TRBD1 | CASTIWSGGQGRNEQFF | TGCGCCAGCACTATCTGGAGCGGCGGACAGGGACGCAATGAGCAGTTCTTC
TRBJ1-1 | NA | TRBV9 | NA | CASSPEDTEAFF | TGTGCCAGCAGCCCCGAGGACACTGAAGCTTTCTTT
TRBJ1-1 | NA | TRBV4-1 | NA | CASSQLLRANTEAFF | TGCGCCAGCAGCCAACTCCTGAGGGCGAACACTGAAGCTTTCTTT
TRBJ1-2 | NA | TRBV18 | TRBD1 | CASSQGQPNYGYTF | TGTGCCAGCTCACAGGGACAGCCCAACTATGGCTACACCTTC
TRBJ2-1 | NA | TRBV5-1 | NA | CASSLSGTHPNEQFF | TGCGCCAGCAGCTTGTCAGGGACCCACCCCAATGAGCAGTTCTTC
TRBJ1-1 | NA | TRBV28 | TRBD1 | CASRVPTGVYTEAFF | TGTGCCAGCAGAGTACCGACAGGGGTCTACACTGAAGCTTTCTTT
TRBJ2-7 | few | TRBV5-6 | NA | CASSHGPGGYEQYF | TGTGCCAGCAGCCACGGACCTGGGGGGTACGAGCAGTACTTC
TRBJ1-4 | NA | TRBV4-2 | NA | CASSQVNEKLFF | TGTGCCAGCAGCCAGGTTAATGAAAAACTGTTTTTT
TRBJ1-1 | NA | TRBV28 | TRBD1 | CASSLLGQGRVGTEAFF | TGTGCCAGCAGTTTATTGGGACAGGGGAGGGTAGGCACTGAAGCTTTCTTT
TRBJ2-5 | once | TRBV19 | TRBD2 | CASSSSLPGLAGYEQYF | TGTGCCAGTAGTTCCTCCCTCCCGGGACTAGCGGGATATGAGCAGTACTTC